The 14 T cell receptor beta chains listed next were all sequenced from one sample in a study of T cells in tumors after PD-1 blockade. The table came from immunoSEQ multiplex PCR; TCRdb's copy has only in-frame clones and leaves some out. The table shows about 12,000 clones, with about 60% occurring only once. The specimen was tumor tissue, collected before anti-PD-1 treatment. The receptors come from a human donor with basal cell carcinoma.

This clone was picked up a small number of times. The rearrangement links TRBV5-4 to TRBJ1-3; D is unresolved. This CDR3 has 14 residues. V was cut by 0 bases and J by 2 bases, with 6 bases left in between. CDR1 and CDR2 from the germline V gene are SGHNT and YYREEE (reference sequence). The CDR3: CASSLEVAGNTIYF. CDR3 DNA: TGTGCCAGCAGCTTGGAGGTAGCTGGAAACACCATATATTTT.

In its sample, this clone was seen once. The rearrangement uses TRBV19 and TRBJ2-2; 7 bases are shared with TRBD1. This CDR3 has 15 residues. Germline assignment: CDR1 LNHDA and CDR2 SQIVND (reference sequence). V lost 4 bases to trimming and J lost 2 bases; unmatched junction nucleotides: 4. Here the CDR3 DNA reads TGTGCCAGTAGTAAGGGGGACAGCAACACCGGGGAGCTGTTTTTT. Translated: CASSKGDSNTGELFF.

The chain employs TRBV5-6 and TRBJ1-2; 7 bases fit TRBD1. Trimming took 2 bases from V and 7 from J; bases not matched to a gene: 2. This CDR3 is 12 amino acids long. Germline-derived CDR1 and CDR2 are SGHDT and YYEEEE. The CDR3 reads CASSFDRAGYTF. The CDR3 region has the DNA TGTGCCAGCAGCTTTGACAGGGCTGGCTACACCTTC.

This clone came up a few times. The chain links TRBV2 to TRBJ1-1; D call uncertain. Germline CDR1 and CDR2: SNHLY and FYNNEI. V was cut by 6 bases and J by 4 bases, with 15 bases left in between. The CDR3 contains 14 residues. CDR3 sequence reads: CASRPDISTTEAFF. The CDR3 nucleotides read TGTGCCAGCAGGCCTGACATTTCGACCACTGAAGCTTTCTTT.

The gene calls are TRBV7-2 and TRBJ1-2, with 10 bases identical to TRBD1. Germline CDR1 reads SGHTA; CDR2 reads FQGNSA. V lost 5 bases and J lost 7; bases outside the gene matches: 13. CDR3 length: 16 residues. The CDR3, as DNA: TGTGCCAGCAGCCCAAGGGCGGGACAGGGGTTTTCTGGCTACACCTTC. It translates to CASSPRAGQGFSGYTF.

This sequence joins TRBV11-3 and TRBJ2-7; 8 nucleotides match TRBD2. With 3 bases clipped from V and 5 bases from J, the junction kept 3 bases outside the gene matches. The CDR3 runs 13 residues. From germline, CDR1 is SGHNT and CDR2 YENEEA. The CDR3 region has the DNA TGTGCCAGCAGCTTGAGCGGGAGCCACGAGCAGTACTTC. Its protein is CASSLSGSHEQYF.

This clone was detected only a few times. Germline is not matched at one junction end, which may reflect a read error. The gene calls are TRBV6-5 and TRBJ1-1; possibly TRBD1 for D (5 bases). The CDR3 is 14 residues long. Germline CDR1 is MNHEY and CDR2 is SVGAGI. The DNA of the CDR3 is TGTGCCAGCAGTTATTTCCAGGACACCTCACCTATTTCCTTT. Its translation: CASSYFQDTSPISF.

The V and J genes are TRBV7-9 and TRBJ2-7, with TRBD2 matching 8 bases. Germline V gene sequence: CDR1 SEHNR, CDR2 FQNEAQ (reference sequence). The J segment lost 7 bases and the V segment lost 3 bases, leaving 8 bases of the junction unmatched. The CDR3 has 14 amino acids. DNA of the CDR3: TGTGCCAGCAGCTTCGGCGGGAGGCTTTGGGAGCAGTACTTC. It encodes CASSFGGRLWEQYF.

This clone was detected only once. The chain links TRBV18 to TRBJ1-3; D gene unclear. V was trimmed by 4 bases and J by 0 bases, leaving 10 bases between them. The CDR3 is made up of 15 amino acids. CDR1 and CDR2 (germline): KGHSH, LQKENI. DNA for the CDR3: TGTGCCAGCTCACTTCGACCGGGCTCTGGAAACACCATATATTTT. Translating gives CASSLRPGSGNTIYF.

This clone has more than one count but fewer than ten. The chain joins TRBV7-9 to TRBJ2-7, with D unresolved. Trimming took off 1 base at V and 4 bases at J, with 8 bases between the two ends. In germline, CDR1 is SEHNR, CDR2 FQNEAQ (reference sequence). This CDR3 is 13 amino acids long. CDR3 DNA: TGTGCCAGCAGCTTAGGAGGTGGTTACGAGCAGTACTTC. Translation: CASSLGGGYEQYF. The whole variable domain, remainder taken from reference TRBV7-9 and TRBJ2-7, is DTGVSQNPRHKITKRGQNVTFRCDPISEHNRLYWYRQTLGQGPEFLTYFQNEAQLEKSRLLSDRFSAERPKGSFSTLEIQRTEQGDSAMYLCASSLGGGYEQYFGPGTRLTVT.

The J gene is TRBJ1-5, the V gene TRBV15; 11 bases line up with TRBD1. V was clipped by 6 bases and J by 1 base; unmatched bases: 2. CDR3 size: 15 residues. Germline CDR1 and CDR2: LNHNV and YYDKDF (reference sequence). The CDR3 here is CATRGTGGSNQPQHF. The DNA of the CDR3 is TGTGCCACCAGGGGGACAGGGGGAAGCAATCAGCCCCAGCATTTT.

The chain uses TRBV7-2 and TRBJ2-7; D is ambiguous. Germline assignment: CDR1 SGHTA and CDR2 FQGNSA. The CDR3 loop spans 13 amino acids. V lost 5 bases to trimming and J lost 4 bases, with 12 bases between them. The CDR3 protein is CASSPISGYEQYF. The DNA of the CDR3 is TGTGCCAGCAGCCCTATTTCTGGTTACGAGCAGTACTTC.

The V call is TRBV7-2, the J call TRBJ2-1; D is possibly TRBD1 or TRBD2 (7 bases each). With 2 bases removed from V and 2 bases from J, the gap between germline ends came to 16 bases. The CDR3 extends over 17 amino acids. Germline CDR1 SGHTA, CDR2 FQGNSA. The DNA of the CDR3 is TGTGCCAGCAGCTTACAGGGGGGGGGCCCCCCCTACAATGAGCAGTTCTTC. Protein product: CASSLQGGGPPYNEQFF.

The chain recombines TRBV9 with TRBJ2-7; no reliable D call. Trimming removed 1 base at V and 6 bases at J, with 20 bases between. Germline CDR1 is SGDLS and CDR2 is YYNGEE. The CDR3 covers 16 residues. The CDR3 reads CASSVTSRVAQVEQYF. The DNA of the CDR3 is TGTGCCAGCAGCGTAACGTCTAGAGTTGCCCAAGTCGAGCAGTACTTC. The full variable domain, completed using reference TRBV9 and TRBJ2-7, is DSGVTQTPKHLITATGQRVTLRCSPRSGDLSVYWYQQSLDQGLQFLIQYYNGEERAKGNILERFSAQQFPDLHSELNLSSLELGDSALYFCASSVTSRVAQVEQYFGPGTRLTVT.